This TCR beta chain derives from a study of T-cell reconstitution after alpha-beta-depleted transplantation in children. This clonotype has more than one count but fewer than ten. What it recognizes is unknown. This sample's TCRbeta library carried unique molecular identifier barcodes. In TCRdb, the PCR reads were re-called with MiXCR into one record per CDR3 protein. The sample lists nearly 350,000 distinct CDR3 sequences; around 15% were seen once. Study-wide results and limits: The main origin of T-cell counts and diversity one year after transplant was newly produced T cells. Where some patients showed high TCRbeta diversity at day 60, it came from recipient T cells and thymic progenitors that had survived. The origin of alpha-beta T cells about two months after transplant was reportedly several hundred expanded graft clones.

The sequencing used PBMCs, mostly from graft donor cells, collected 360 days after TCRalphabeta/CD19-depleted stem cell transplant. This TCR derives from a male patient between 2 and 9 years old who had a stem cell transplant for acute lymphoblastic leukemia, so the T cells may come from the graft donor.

CDR3 amino acids: CASSFNSGNEQFF. The CDR3 DNA reads as TGCGCCAGCAGCTTCAATAGCGGGAATGAGCAGTTCTTC. The chain is built from TRBV5-1 and TRBJ2-1; 7 nucleotides line up with TRBD2. In germline, CDR1 is SGHRS, CDR2 YFSETQ. CDR3 length equals 13 residues. Trimming at V came to 2 bases and at J to 7 bases, leaving 3 bases not matched to a gene.